The 9 T cell receptor beta chains listed next were all sequenced from one sample in a study of blood T cell repertoires in COVID-19. TCRdb keeps only in-frame clones here, not all; method: immunoSEQ multiplex PCR. The sample carries about 34,000 clones, around 90% recorded once. Input material: peripheral blood. The receptors come from an elderly woman with acute or convalescent COVID-19.

The chain joins TRBV5-5 to TRBJ2-7; the match to TRBD1 covers 9 bases. After removal of 0 bases from V and 0 bases from J, the junction contained 4 bases not matched to a gene. The CDR3 is made up of 16 amino acids. Germline CDR1 is SGHKS and CDR2 is YYEKEE (reference sequence). In DNA form, the CDR3 reads TGTGCCAGCAGCTTGGATTGGACAGGGGTCTCCTACGAGCAGTACTTC. This translates into CASSLDWTGVSYEQYF.

A single count supports this clone. The chain joins TRBV11-3 to TRBJ2-2; 11 positions agree with TRBD2. Germline CDR1 reads SGHNT; CDR2 reads YENEEA. Trimming removed 1 base from V and 2 bases from J; junction bases left unmatched: 3. There are 17 residues in the CDR3. CDR3 sequence: CASSLVLAGVNTGELFF. Here the CDR3 DNA reads TGTGCCAGCAGCTTAGTACTAGCGGGGGTTAACACCGGGGAGCTGTTTTTT.

The genes are TRBV12-5 and TRBJ2-5; 7 bases are a match to TRBD2. V lost 0 bases and J lost 1; bases outside the gene matches: 2. The V gene's germline CDR1 is LGHNT and CDR2 FRNRAP. The CDR3 is 15 residues long. The CDR3 DNA is TGTGCTAGTGGTTTGGTGACTAGCCTCCAAGAGACCCAGTACTTC. The encoded protein is CASGLVTSLQETQYF.

This sequence joins TRBV5-4 and TRBJ2-1, with D maybe TRBD2 (6 bases). Trimming took 0 bases from V and 9 from J, leaving 19 bases between them. Germline V gene sequence: CDR1 SGHNT, CDR2 YYREEE (reference sequence). The CDR3 length is 16 residues. Written as DNA, the CDR3 is TGTGCCAGCAGCTTGGGCGGGGCGGGGCCCTGGGTTGAGCAGTTCTTC. This gives the protein CASSLGGAGPWVEQFF.

V and J are TRBV7-6 and TRBJ2-2, with D possibly TRBD1 on 6 matching bases. CDR1 is SGHVS, CDR2 FNYEAQ, per germline. The CDR3 covers 20 residues. The ends were cut back, 5 bases at V and 0 bases at J, with 25 bases in the middle. The CDR3 coding sequence is TGTGCCAGCAGCGCCAGATGGGGTGACAGGATAAAACCGAACACCGGGGAGCTGTTTTTT. Its protein is CASSARWGDRIKPNTGELFF.

CDR3 residues: CASSLEAQVLYEQYF. The CDR3 DNA reads TGTGCCAGCAGCTTAGAAGCACAGGTATTGTACGAGCAGTACTTC. The chain joins TRBV7-2 to TRBJ2-7; weak D call: TRBD1 (5 bases). Germline assignment: CDR1 SGHTA and CDR2 FQGNSA. Trimming took 1 base from V and 4 from J, leaving 14 bases between them. This CDR3 is built from 15 residues.

The chain links TRBV7-2 to TRBJ1-1; 7 positions agree with TRBD1. Germline V lookup: CDR1 SGHTA, CDR2 FQGNSA. V trimming: 5 bases; J trimming: 8 bases; junction bases outside the gene matches: 11. This CDR3 has 14 residues. This CDR3 reads CASSRQLPTGEAFF. CDR3 sequence (DNA): TGTGCCAGCAGCCGCCAACTCCCGACAGGGGAAGCTTTCTTT.

There are a few counts of this clone. V usage is TRBV7-2 and J usage is TRBJ1-2; TRBD1 might be the D (5 bases). CDR3 length: 13 amino acids. CDR1 is SGHTA, CDR2 FQGNSA, per germline. The ends were cut back, 6 bases at V and 6 bases at J, with 14 bases in the middle. In DNA form, the CDR3 reads TGTGCCAGCAGGTCAGGGCCTCGGGATGGCTACACCTTC. Protein product: CASRSGPRDGYTF.

The chain has TRBV11-2 and TRBJ1-2, with D tentatively TRBD1 (5 bases). There are 13 residues in the CDR3. CDR1 is SGHAT, CDR2 FQNNGV, per germline. Trimming removed 0 bases at V and 3 bases at J, with 5 bases between. In nucleotides, the CDR3 is TGTGCCAGCAGCTTAGAGGGGCACTATGGCTACACCTTC. This gives the protein CASSLEGHYGYTF.